This TCR beta chain was observed in a study of T cells in Graves' hyperthyroidism and ophthalmopathy (dated by TCRdb to the late 2010s). About the investigation overall: Peripheral blood samples were taken at initial diagnosis, before any treatment was given. To identify distinguishing TCR V-J signatures, a discovery cohort of about 100 patients was used, comprising some 45 with Graves' ophthalmopathy and under 60 with stable Graves' hyperthyroidism. Whether ophthalmopathy could be predicted prospectively was tested in an independent validation cohort made up of about 20 hyperthyroidism patients plus 17 patients who later progressed to ophthalmopathy. The 95 to 100 discovery patients were randomly split 7:3 into training and test sets. The study also compared thyroid tissue and blood T-cell repertoires from about six Graves' hyperthyroidism patients. After sampling, hyperthyroidism patients received methimazole starting at 30 mg daily, and ophthalmopathy patients received high-dose intravenous methylprednisolone. The paper reports TCR Vbeta CDR3 sequencing of over 130 peripheral blood samples: over 40 ophthalmopathy, around 80 hyperthyroidism and around 17 progressor patients. Study-level results and caveats: Most expanded thyroid clonotypes (frequency above 0.001) were also detected in blood, suggesting blood repertoires may reflect thyroid immune responses. In cross-validation, a model built on a 13 V-J signature told ophthalmopathy apart from stable hyperthyroidism with 87.88% sensitivity and 81% to 82% specificity, and in testing the same model reached 80%/75%. In validation, progression to ophthalmopathy was predicted by the model with 55% to 71% sensitivity and under 85% specificity, a median of approximately 6.5 months before onset. No statistical method was used to fix the sample size in advance, and group allocation was not hidden from the investigators.

TCR beta CDR3 regions were amplified from RNA transcripts. For the first round of RT-PCR on the TCR CDR3, the HTBI primer set was used together with the Qiagen OneStep RT-PCR kit. A second multiplex PCR round built the libraries, followed by size selection and purification. Sequencing of the libraries was done on an Illumina HiSeq2000 using paired-end 100 bp reads. The study's processing was this. SOAPnuke was used to process the raw data, throwing out any read that contained adapters or uncalled bases, had a mean Phred below 15, or lacked an exact constant-primer or identifier match. COPE v1.2.5 was used to merge high-quality paired reads, and clonotypes were defined as unique nucleotide sequences. MiTCR v1.1 was used to align the clonotypes against IMGT TRBV, TRBD and TRBJ reference segments. Only V-J combinations with frequency above 0.0001, covering about 99% of repertoires, were analysed. A TCS score was defined as the ratio of F50 (clonal expansion) to E x V (chaos), with BLOSUM62-based TCRdist applied between CDR3 peptides within each V-J. Welch's t-statistics and random forest reduced roughly 530 V-J features to some 14, which were used in a naive Bayes classifier (R e1071). TCRdb passed the public sequencing reads through fastp at Q25 and MiXCR, retaining productive beta sequences. Records with the same CDR3 protein are collapsed into one entry carrying the most frequent genes and DNA. TCRdb, not the original authors, processed these V and J calls. For this sample there are hundreds of thousands of distinct CDR3 sequences; over 15% appear just once. The biggest ten clones account for around 61% of the sample.

This clonotype has more than one count but fewer than ten. Its antigen remains unidentified. The sample holds no much larger clone one base away, and base qualities are not on file. Moderately to severely active disease, a Clinical Activity Score of at least 3, a NOSPECS grade of at least 4, and a duration under 3 months were present in ophthalmopathy patients. Patients with uncontrolled infections, other autoimmune diseases, pregnancy or lactation were excluded. Clinical symptoms, serum thyroxine and TRAb, thyroid ultrasound, and orbital computed tomography formed the basis for the diagnoses. PBMCs were separated from approximately 10 ml of fresh peripheral blood using Ficoll-Paque density gradient centrifugation. Total RNA was extracted with Trizol reagent, and quality was checked on an Agilent 2100 Bioanalyzer. From cysteine to phenylalanine, the CDR3 is 15 amino acids long. The read is trimmed to its CDR3 DNA, 45 bases read in frame from base 1. CDR1 and CDR2 are drawn from the germline V gene: LGHNA, YNFKEQ. After removal of 0 bases from V and 6 bases from J, the junction retains 6 bases not matched to a gene.

The rearrangement combines TRBV4-2 with TRBJ1-1; a stretch of 8 junction bases matches TRBD1. The sequence was obtained from an older woman with Graves' ophthalmopathy. The material sequenced was blood. The CDR3 is CASSQDMDRASEAFF. In nucleotides, the sequence is TGTGCCAGCAGCCAAGATATGGACAGGGCGTCTGAAGCTTTCTTT.